The entry below gives a single T cell receptor beta chain sequence along with its context. Its antigen is not known. Every donor provided one blood sample measuring over 2 ml. This specimen comes from a study of monozygotic twins with inflammatory bowel disease. Every sample had its cDNA made across eight separate reactions. TCRalpha along with TCRbeta cDNA was subjected to two nested PCRs lasting approximately 16 and 10 cycles. After re-calling the 5' RACE reads, TCRdb lists one entry per CDR3 protein, DNA absent. The listing contains 440,000 or so distinct CDR3 sequences. General study results and limits: Researchers report that IBD patients shared fewer clonotypes with others than healthy twins, especially amid disease activity.

This CDR3 has 13 residues. Germline V gene lookup returns CDR1 MNHEY and CDR2 SVGEGT. This chain links TRBV6-2 or TRBV6-3 with TRBJ2-7; TCRdb names TRBD2, which stays unverified in the absence of DNA. Source material: blood. The sequence came from a human donor with ulcerative colitis or Crohn's disease, or a healthy co-twin of an affected twin (not recorded which). The CDR3 sequence is CASTPEGSYEQYF.